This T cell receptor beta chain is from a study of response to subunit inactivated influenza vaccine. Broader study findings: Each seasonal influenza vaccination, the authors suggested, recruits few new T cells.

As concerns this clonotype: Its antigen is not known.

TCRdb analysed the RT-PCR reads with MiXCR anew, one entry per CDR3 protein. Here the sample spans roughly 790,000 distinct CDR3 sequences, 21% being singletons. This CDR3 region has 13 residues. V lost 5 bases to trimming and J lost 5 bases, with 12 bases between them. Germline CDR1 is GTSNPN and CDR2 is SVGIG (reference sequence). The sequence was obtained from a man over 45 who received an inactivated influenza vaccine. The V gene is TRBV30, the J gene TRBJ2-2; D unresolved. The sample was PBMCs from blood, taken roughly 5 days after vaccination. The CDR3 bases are TGTGCCTGGGATCAGAGACGGACCGGGGAGCTGTTTTTT. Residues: CAWDQRRTGELFF. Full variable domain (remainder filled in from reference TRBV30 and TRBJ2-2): SQTIHQWPATLVQPVGSPLSLECTVEGTSNPNLYWYRQAAGRGLQLLFYSVGIGQISSEVPQNLSASRPQDRQFILSSKKLLLSDSGFYLCAWDQRRTGELFFGEGSRLTVL.